The clone carrying this T cell receptor beta chain has more than one count but fewer than ten. Profiling relied on immunoSEQ multiplex PCR, and the TCRdb table lists in-frame clones only, not all of them. The sample contains about 250,000 clones, around 85% of which appear only once. The data belong to a study of blood T cell repertoires in COVID-19. V was trimmed by 5 bases and J by 5 bases, leaving 21 bases between them. The CDR3 is made up of 16 amino acids. The germline gives CDR1 MDHEN, CDR2 SYDVKM. Specimen: peripheral blood. This TCR came from a man older than 75 with acute or convalescent COVID-19. V is TRBV28 and J is TRBJ1-2; perhaps TRBD1 as D (6 bases). This CDR3 is CASSPTGHSGGYGYTF. The CDR3 DNA reads as TGTGCCAGCAGTCCAACGGGACACTCGGGGGGTTATGGCTACACCTTC.